The 12 T cell receptor beta chains given below trace back to one sample, sequenced in a study of tumor-infiltrating lymphocytes in primary liver carcinoma. From unsorted bulk tissue weighing roughly 17-31 mg, DNA and RNA were co-extracted. Priming with a constant-region primer yielded TCR beta cDNA from roughly 0.45 ug total RNA. Three nested multiplex PCR rounds of slightly modified ARM-PCR generated TCR beta libraries. Amplification in the first two PCR rounds was performed using TRBV1-TRBV30 forward primers and a C-beta reverse primer for approximately 10 cycles each. TCRdb reprocessed the multiplex PCR reads with MiXCR, giving one entry per CDR3 protein. The table lists roughly 120,000 distinct CDR3 sequences, around 60% of them singletons. The sequencing input was liver tumor tissue from sampling region 1. Subset described: tumor region T1, superior pole. The receptor set was obtained from a woman aged 55-70 years with primary liver carcinoma and hepatitis B virus infection.

This chain links TRBV5-4 with TRBJ1-1; the D gene is possibly TRBD1 (5 bases). The CDR3 covers 15 residues. Germline-derived CDR1 and CDR2 are SGHNT and YYREEE (reference sequence). Trimming cost V 10 bases and J 2 bases, with 21 bases left between them. The CDR3 protein is CACTSASGTNTEAFF. The CDR3 region has the DNA TGTGCCTGTACTTCAGCTTCAGGGACCAACACTGAAGCTTTCTTT.

In this sample, this clonotype turned up a few times. The chain uses TRBV29-1 and TRBJ2-7; D not resolved. The germline CDR1 and CDR2 sequences are SQVTM and ANQGSEA. The CDR3 has 14 residues. CDR3 residues: CIVAGMARTYEQYF. DNA of the CDR3: TGCATCGTGGCTGGGATGGCGAGAACCTACGAGCAGTACTTC.

In its sample, this clonotype was seen many times. With a much larger clone just one base away, this may be a read error. This rearrangement joins TRBV11-2 to TRBJ2-1; 12 nucleotides align to TRBD2. The V gene end was trimmed by 2 bases and the J gene end by 8 bases; junction bases not matched to a gene: 7. The CDR3 covers 16 residues. The germline V gene has CDR1 SGHAT and CDR2 FQNNGV. In DNA form, the CDR3 reads TGTGCCAGCAGCTTATTGACTAGCGGGAGTTTCGATGAGCAGTTCTTC. Encoded protein: CASSLLTSGSFDEQFF. Filled out from reference TRBV11-2 and TRBJ2-1, the complete variable domain reads EAGVAQSPRYKIIEKRQSVAFWCNPISGHATLYWYQQILGQGPKLLIQFQNNGVVDDSQLPKDRFSAERLKGVDSTLKIQPAKLEDSAVYLCASSLLTSGSFDEQFFGPGTRLTVL.

Concerning this clonotype itself: A much larger clone lies a single base off, so this may be a read error. V gene TRBV12-3 or TRBV12-4 combines with J gene TRBJ2-2; TRBD2 might be the D (5 bases). CDR3 length: 15 amino acids. This CDR3 reads CVSSLGAANTGELFF. The CDR3 nucleotides are TGTGTCAGCAGTTTAGGAGCGGCGAACACCGGGGAGCTGTTTTTT.

There are a few counts of this clonotype. This chain joins TRBV7-9 and TRBJ2-1; D gene unclear. This CDR3 region has 14 residues. The V end lost 3 bases, the J end lost 0 bases, and 6 bases lay between the germline ends. Per germline, CDR1 SEHNR and CDR2 FQNEAQ (reference sequence). The CDR3 reads CASSFMSSYNEQFF. DNA of the CDR3: TGTGCCAGCAGCTTTATGAGCTCCTACAATGAGCAGTTCTTC.

The chain is built from TRBV7-9 and TRBJ1-1, with D uncertain. V lost 2 bases and J 2 bases, leaving 6 bases between the germline ends. This CDR3 has 13 residues. CDR1 is SEHNR and CDR2 is FQNEAQ in the germline V gene (reference sequence). CDR3 bases: TGTGCCAGCAGCTTAATCCCTAACACTGAAGCTTTCTTT. It codes for CASSLIPNTEAFF.

Notes on this clonotype: A much larger clone lies one base from this, so it may be a read error. The V gene is TRBV12-3 or TRBV12-4, the J gene TRBJ2-1, with TRBD2 identical over 8 bases. The CDR3 consists of 16 residues. This CDR3 is CASSLFGAGGGDEQSF. Here the CDR3 DNA reads TGTGCCAGCAGTTTATTTGGTGCGGGAGGAGGGGATGAGCAGTCCTTC.

On this clonotype: Germline is not matched at one junction end, which may reflect a read error. The gene calls are TRBV4-1 and TRBJ2-4; no firm D call. The germline gives CDR1 MGHRA, CDR2 YSYEKL. This CDR3 contains 17 residues. DNA for the CDR3: TGCGCCAGCAACCAAGATGACCGGTATTTAGCCAAAAACATTAAGTACTTC. Protein: CASNQDDRYLAKNIKYF.

This clonotype was detected only once. Given a much more abundant clone one base away, this may be a read error. This chain connects TRBV4-1 to TRBJ2-3, with TRBD2 matching over 7 bases. Germline-derived CDR1 and CDR2 are MGHRA and YSYEKL. CDR3 length equals 16 residues. Trimming took 1 base from V and 2 from J; bases not matched to a gene: 6. The CDR3 DNA sequence: TGCGCCAGCAGCCAAGTGGGAGGGAGCGACACAGATACGCAGTATTTT. Translating it yields CASSQVGGSDTDTQYF.

Turning to this clonotype: A read error may account for a junction end that differs from germline. This chain links TRBV5-6 with TRBJ1-5, with unresolved D. Germline loops: CDR1 SGHDT, CDR2 YYEEEE. CDR3 length: 14 residues. Here the CDR3 DNA reads TGTGTCAGCAGCTTGGGGAGTAGCAATCAGCCCCAGCATTTT. Translating gives CVSSLGSSNQPQHF.

Regarding this clonotype: At one end the junction does not follow the germline gene, possibly because of a read error. The CDR3 reads CASSLQQGAYDQYF. As DNA, the CDR3 is TGTGCCAGCAGTTTGCAACAGGGGGCTTACGATCAGTACTTC. The gene calls are TRBV28 and TRBJ2-7; 9 bases line up with TRBD1. In germline, CDR1 is MDHEN, CDR2 SYDVKM. The CDR3 sequence is 14 residues long.

Turning to this clonotype: The junction and the germline gene differ at one end; a read error may be behind it. This chain joins TRBV12-3 or TRBV12-4 and TRBJ2-7; D not certain. There are 14 residues in the CDR3. The CDR3 spells CASTNDAVSYEQYF. The CDR3, as DNA: TGTGCCAGCACCAACGACGCCGTCTCCTACGAACAGTACTTC.